Reported below is one T cell receptor beta chain. This entry comes from a study of blood T cell repertoires in COVID-19. The CDR3 totals 14 residues. Germline V lookup: CDR1 MNHEY, CDR2 SMNVEV (reference sequence). Losses at the gene ends were 3 bases for V and 7 bases for J; bases not matched to a gene: 1. Sequencing used immunoSEQ multiplex PCR; TCRdb keeps in-frame clones, though not all of them. The sample has some 200,000 clones, roughly four fifths seen once; the top ten hold approximately 15%. J is TRBJ1-6 and V is TRBV27; the match to TRBD1 covers 9 bases. The receptor comes from a man aged 30-40 years with active or convalescent COVID-19. Source material: peripheral blood. In nucleotides, the CDR3 is TGTGCCAGCAGTTTCGACAGGGGGAATTCACCCCTCCACTTT. Its protein product is CASSFDRGNSPLHF.